This paragraph reports one T cell receptor beta chain. This CDR3 comprises 14 residues. Unmatched junction bases numbered 3, after V lost 1 base and J lost 6 bases. Germline-derived CDR1 and CDR2 are SGHVS and FNYEAQ. This sample is part of a study of blood T cell repertoires in COVID-19. Measured with immunoSEQ multiplex PCR; TCRdb has only the in-frame clones, and not every one. The sample lists roughly 130,000 clones, roughly 80% occurring once. The sequence came from a woman aged 50 to 65 with acute or convalescent COVID-19. The chain has TRBV7-6 and TRBJ2-1; TRBD1 matches at 7 bases. Sequencing used peripheral blood. The CDR3 spells CASSLVPGGNEQFF. The CDR3 DNA reads TGTGCCAGCAGCTTAGTCCCAGGGGGCAATGAGCAGTTCTTC.